The 5 T cell receptor beta chains listed next were all sequenced from one sample in a study of T cells in localized non-small cell lung cancer. The assay was immunoSEQ multiplex PCR, and TCRdb's table has in-frame clones only and misses some. The repertoire has tens of thousands of clones, 88% of them found once; the top ten carry around 4%. The sample here was peripheral blood, taken before any cancer treatment. The receptor set was obtained from a woman aged 35-70 years with stage I lung adenocarcinoma.

The gene calls are TRBV14 and TRBJ1-1; D is uncertain. Germline V gene lookup returns CDR1 SGHDN and CDR2 FVKESK. V lost 2 bases and J lost 4, with 14 bases in between. This CDR3 contains 15 residues. The CDR3 DNA reads as TGTGCCAGCAGCCAAACCCTAGGGCCGGGCACTGAAGCTTTCTTT. Its translation is CASSQTLGPGTEAFF.

The chain combines TRBV6-5 with TRBJ1-2; D gene ambiguous. There are 12 residues in the CDR3. Per the germline V gene, CDR1 is MNHEY and CDR2 is SVGAGI. Between the trimmed V and J ends, which lost 6 bases and 2 bases, there was a span of 7 bases. The CDR3 DNA sequence: TGTGCCAGCAGGCAGCCCAACTATGGCTACACCTTC. Protein: CASRQPNYGYTF.

The chain's CDR3 is CASSTSAPANQETQYF. The CDR3 DNA is TGTGCCAGCTCAACCTCCGCCCCGGCAAACCAAGAGACCCAGTACTTC. V usage is TRBV18 and J usage is TRBJ2-5; no clear D. Trimming left V 5 bases short and J 0 bases short, with 16 bases between. Germline loops: CDR1 KGHSH, CDR2 LQKENI. The CDR3 length is 16 residues.

Comments on this clone: Mismatch with germline at one junction end may stem from a read error. The J gene is TRBJ1-1, the V gene TRBV7-6; D is possibly TRBD1 (6 bases). The germline V gene encodes CDR1 SGHVS and CDR2 FNYEAQ. The CDR3 covers 12 residues. This chain's CDR3 is CASSSGGRGEVF. Here the CDR3 DNA reads TGTGCCAGCAGCTCTGGGGGCAGGGGCGAAGTCTTT.

The genes are TRBV29-1 and TRBJ1-2; D is perhaps TRBD1 (5 bases). V was cut by 7 bases and J by 8 bases, with 14 bases left in between. This CDR3 comprises 11 residues. Germline V gives CDR1 SQVTM, CDR2 ANQGSEA. CDR3 sequence: CSGGDPKGYTF. In nucleotides, the CDR3 is TGCAGCGGCGGGGACCCAAAAGGCTACACCTTC.